These 25 T cell receptor beta chains share one sample of origin, sequenced in a study of monozygotic twins with inflammatory bowel disease (dated by TCRdb to the late 2010s). Receptor libraries were prepared by 5' RACE. The sample was run on an Illumina HiSeq 2500. After reprocessing by TCRdb, each CDR3 protein sequence is one entry, and no DNA is given. The table for this sample lists a few hundred thousand distinct CDR3 sequences. The leading ten clones occupy around 2.6% of the sample. Material for sequencing was blood. Every receptor here comes from a human donor with ulcerative colitis or Crohn's disease, or a healthy co-twin of an affected twin (not recorded which).

The rearrangement uses TRBV2 and TRBJ2-7; the D call of TRBD2 rests on TCRdb alone, since no DNA is present to check it. The CDR3 is 12 residues long. Germline V lookup: CDR1 SNHLY, CDR2 FYNNEI. The CDR3 region is CASSSSGGKQYF.

This chain uses TRBV18 with TRBJ1-4. Germline V lookup: CDR1 KGHSH, CDR2 LQKENI. The CDR3 extends over 16 amino acids. CDR3: CASSPVYRGSDEKLFF. Using reference TRBV18 and TRBJ1-4 for the parts outside the CDR3, the full variable domain is NAGVMQNPRHLVRRRGQEARLRCSPMKGHSHVYWYRQLPEEGLKFMVYLQKENIIDESGMPKERFSAEFPKEGPSILRIQQVVRGDSAAYFCASSPVYRGSDEKLFFGSGTQLSVL.

The chain links TRBV4-1 to TRBJ1-6; TCRdb proposes TRBD1, but this gene call is untestable without DNA. The CDR3 runs 15 residues. The germline gives CDR1 MGHRA, CDR2 YSYEKL. CDR3 sequence: CASSEIQGNNSPLHF.

The genes are TRBV29-1 and TRBJ2-4. Germline V gene data show CDR1 as SQVTM and CDR2 as ANQGSEA. The CDR3 runs 14 residues. The CDR3 sequence is CSVEDRKPENIQYF.

The rearrangement links TRBV2 to TRBJ2-1; with no DNA, the TCRdb D assignment of TRBD2 cannot be verified. Per the germline V gene, CDR1 is SNHLY and CDR2 is FYNNEI. The CDR3 sequence is 17 residues long. The CDR3 region is CASPVEGIAGVHNEQFF. Filled out from reference TRBV2 and TRBJ2-1, the complete variable domain reads EPEVTQTPSHQVTQMGQEVILRCVPISNHLYFYWYRQILGQKVEFLVSFYNNEISEKSEIFDDQFSVERPDGSNFTLKIRSTKLEDSAMYFCASPVEGIAGVHNEQFFGPGTRLTVL.

This chain links TRBV19 with TRBJ2-1; the D call of TRBD1 rests on TCRdb alone, since no DNA is present to check it. This CDR3 spans 18 amino acids. CDR1 is LNHDA and CDR2 is SQIVND in the germline V gene (reference sequence). CDR3 sequence reads: CASKRAGGDHPGVNEQFF.

The gene calls are TRBV7-7 and TRBJ2-3; TCRdb names TRBD2, which stays unverified in the absence of DNA. The CDR3 consists of 18 residues. Germline CDR1 SSHAT, CDR2 FNYEAQ (reference sequence). CDR3 sequence: CASSLLAGGGPSTDTQYF.

This rearrangement joins TRBV5-1 to TRBJ2-7; the D gene TCRdb calls, TRBD1, cannot be checked with no DNA. The CDR3 has 15 residues. Germline V gene lookup returns CDR1 SGHRS and CDR2 YFSETQ. The CDR3 spells CASSLEGQGMDEQYF.

V is TRBV5-6 and J is TRBJ1-2; the D gene TCRdb calls, TRBD1, cannot be checked with no DNA. Per the germline V gene, CDR1 is SGHDT and CDR2 is YYEEEE. This CDR3 is built from 14 residues. This chain's CDR3 is CASSLVGQEYGYTF.

This sequence joins TRBV15 and TRBJ2-2; without DNA, the TCRdb call of TRBD2 cannot be checked. The CDR3 spans 17 residues. Germline CDR1 and CDR2: LNHNV and YYDKDF (reference sequence). The CDR3 loop reads CATSRTEGILNTGELFF.

The V and J genes are TRBV6-5 and TRBJ2-3; TCRdb returns TRBD1, unconfirmable since there is no DNA. This CDR3 region has 15 residues. Germline CDR1 MNHEY, CDR2 SVGAGI. The CDR3 reads CASSSLGQGTDTQYF.

The CDR3 reads CASSLGIVGGDTQYF. The genes are TRBV7-9 and TRBJ2-3; TCRdb gives TRBD2 as the D gene, but with no DNA this cannot be confirmed. The CDR3 contains 15 residues. Germline-derived CDR1 and CDR2 are SEHNR and FQNEAQ (reference sequence).

V and J are TRBV12-3 or TRBV12-4 and TRBJ2-3. There are 13 residues in the CDR3. CDR3 sequence: CASSFQITDTQYF.

The chain links TRBV6-2 or TRBV6-3 to TRBJ2-2; TCRdb's D call of TRBD2 is untestable without DNA. The CDR3 has 18 residues. Germline values: CDR1 MNHEY, CDR2 SVGEGT. CDR3 sequence reads: CASSYLLPGIVSTGELFF.

The chain uses TRBV12-3 or TRBV12-4 and TRBJ2-5. The CDR3 runs to 12 residues. The CDR3 loop is CASSLRNSGTYF.

The rearrangement uses TRBV4-3 and TRBJ2-1; TCRdb designates TRBD2, a call that cannot be tested without DNA. CDR1 is LGHNA and CDR2 is YSLEER in the germline V gene. The CDR3 totals 14 residues. Here the CDR3 reads CASSSRGGPNEQFF.

V usage is TRBV2 and J usage is TRBJ2-5; lacking DNA, the TRBD1 call made by TCRdb goes unchecked. The CDR3 loop spans 13 amino acids. Germline CDR1 reads SNHLY; CDR2 reads FYNNEI. The CDR3 loop reads CASTGQGQETQYF.

The chain carries TRBV6-5 and TRBJ1-5; the D call of TRBD1 rests on TCRdb alone, since no DNA is present to check it. Germline V gene sequence: CDR1 MNHEY, CDR2 SVGAGI. The CDR3 runs to 15 residues. CDR3 sequence: CASSYQGVNNQPQHF.

This chain connects TRBV7-6 to TRBJ1-6; TCRdb reports TRBD1, a call that lacks DNA to check it against. The CDR3 is 14 amino acids. Germline CDR1 is SGHVS and CDR2 is FNYEAQ. The CDR3 sequence is CASSYREADSPLHF. Based on the CDR3 plus reference TRBV7-6 and TRBJ1-6, the full variable domain is GAGVSQSPRYKVTKRGQDVALRCDPISGHVSLYWYRQALGQGPEFLTYFNYEAQQDKSGLPNDRFSAERPEGSISTLTIQRTEQRDSAMYRCASSYREADSPLHFGNGTRLTVT.

Here the CDR3 reads CASSSGTVQPQHF. The chain carries TRBV5-5 and TRBJ1-5; the D gene TCRdb calls, TRBD1, cannot be checked with no DNA. Looked up from germline, CDR1 is SGHKS and CDR2 is YYEKEE (reference sequence). The CDR3 totals 13 residues. The full variable domain, with the rest looked up from reference TRBV5-5 and TRBJ1-5, is DAGVTQSPTHLIKTRGQQVTLRCSPISGHKSVSWYQQVLGQGPQFIFQYYEKEERGRGNFPDRFSARQFPNYSSELNVNALLLGDSALYLCASSSGTVQPQHFGDGTRLSIL.

The chain links TRBV10-3 to TRBJ2-3; the TCRdb call, TRBD2, lacks DNA for checking. The CDR3 has 21 amino acids. Germline V CDR1 and CDR2: ENHRY, SYGVKD. The CDR3 here is CAISELQGGSSGVSSTDTQYF.

This chain connects TRBV11-2 to TRBJ2-7; TCRdb lists TRBD1, though no DNA is available to test this call. The CDR3 consists of 15 residues. Germline V lookup: CDR1 SGHAT, CDR2 FQNNGV. CDR3 in amino acids: CASSLTGGSAYEQYF.

This chain's CDR3 is CATSRDPGQGGQPQHF. The V call is TRBV15, the J call TRBJ1-5; TCRdb gives TRBD1 as the D gene, but with no DNA this cannot be confirmed. Germline assignment: CDR1 LNHNV and CDR2 YYDKDF (reference sequence). The CDR3 spans 16 residues.

The chain employs TRBV5-1 and TRBJ2-7; TCRdb calls TRBD2, which cannot be checked without DNA. CDR3 length equals 14 residues. Germline V gene lookup returns CDR1 SGHRS and CDR2 YFSETQ. CDR3 amino acids: CASSSGISAREQYF.

J is TRBJ2-7 and V is TRBV27. Germline V gives CDR1 MNHEY, CDR2 SMNVEV (reference sequence). CDR3 length: 13 residues. The CDR3 here is CASPYRGSYEQYF.